This TCR beta chain is from a study of CD8 T cells in ankylosing spondylitis. Study results and limitations: What seemed typical of ankylosing spondylitis blood was a TCR beta motif built from fewer than ten highly homologous variants.

To note about this clonotype: The antigen is undetermined.

TCRdb independently ran MiXCR on the 5' RACE reads; one entry per CDR3 protein. Of about 800,000 distinct CDR3 sequences in the sample, about 12% are singletons; the top ten hold roughly 0.51%. The TCR was taken from a male donor with ankylosing spondylitis. Material: blood, either unsorted or a sorted T cell fraction (not recorded which).

The CDR3 sequence is CASSQGRVGGRNTGELFF. DNA for the CDR3: TGCGCCAGCAGCCAGGGCAGGGTCGGCGGTCGGAACACCGGGGAGCTGTTTTTT. The rearrangement links TRBV4-1 to TRBJ2-2, with D maybe TRBD1 (5 bases). This CDR3 region has 18 residues. Trimming pared 3 bases from V and 1 base from J, leaving 18 bases between. The V gene's germline CDR1 is MGHRA and CDR2 YSYEKL.